The sequence of this T cell receptor beta chain was determined in a study of cytomegalovirus exposure and HLA in healthy donors. General study results and limits: Being productive about 90% or about 30% of the time was typical of most TCR beta V segments in an earlier analysis. Common viral pathogens (according to a later analysis) appeared linked to several of the most significant clusters.

The primer mix had 60 Vbeta and 13 Jbeta primers. Assay used: immunoSEQ multiplex PCR; TCRdb lists only in-frame clones, some missing. The sample holds around 150,000 clones, about 85% seen once. With regard to this clone: No antigen is known for it.

Germline-derived CDR1 and CDR2 are LNHDA and SQIVND (reference sequence). The CDR3 is made up of 14 amino acids. The V gene lost 4 bases and the J gene lost 6 bases, with 15 bases spanning the gap. The sequencing sample was made of PBMCs. This clonotype originated in a man in his late teens or twenties in good health and CMV-seropositive. The chain employs TRBV19 and TRBJ1-2; no clear D gene. The CDR3 sequence is CASSNFESRDGYTF. CDR3 DNA: TGTGCCAGTAGTAATTTTGAGAGTCGGGATGGCTACACCTTC.